The 17 T cell receptor beta chains below were found in one sample sequenced in a study of cytomegalovirus exposure and HLA in healthy donors. Amplification used 60 Vbeta primers and 13 Jbeta primers. The repertoire was sequenced with immunoSEQ multiplex PCR; TCRdb's copy has only in-frame clones and lacks some. Seen here are 150,000 to 200,000 clones, around 80% observed once, and the top ten hold approximately 6.7%. Source material: PBMCs. The receptors were sampled from a male donor in good health and CMV-seropositive.

The V and J genes are TRBV12-5 and TRBJ1-1; D is unresolved. The CDR3 extends over 12 amino acids. Between the trimmed V and J ends, which lost 4 bases and 10 bases, there was a span of 13 bases. CDR1 is LGHNT and CDR2 is FRNRAP in the germline V gene. The chain's CDR3 is CASGSRPRRAFF. The CDR3 DNA follows: TGTGCTAGTGGTTCTCGACCGAGGCGAGCTTTCTTT.

The V call is TRBV9, the J call TRBJ1-1, with D unresolved. Trimming pared 6 bases from V and 8 bases from J, leaving 17 bases between. CDR1 and CDR2 from the germline V gene are SGDLS and YYNGEE. This CDR3 spans 13 amino acids. CDR3 loop: CASTSGNTGEAFF. CDR3 nucleotide sequence: TGTGCCAGCACCTCCGGGAATACCGGAGAAGCTTTCTTT.

This chain uses TRBV28 with TRBJ2-1, with D perhaps TRBD1 (5 bases). Germline V gene data show CDR1 as MDHEN and CDR2 as SYDVKM. Trimming pared 3 bases from V and 5 bases from J, leaving 23 bases between. The CDR3 covers 18 residues. This CDR3 reads CASSFVQGGPGPHNEQFF. The CDR3 DNA sequence: TGTGCCAGCAGTTTTGTTCAGGGCGGCCCCGGCCCCCACAATGAGCAGTTCTTC.

This chain links TRBV6-5 with TRBJ2-7; no clear D. Germline assignment: CDR1 MNHEY and CDR2 SVGAGI. Trimming removed 2 bases from V and 0 bases from J, with 8 bases in between. The CDR3 has 14 amino acids. CDR3 loop: CASSYAKSSYEQYF. CDR3 coding DNA: TGTGCCAGCAGTTACGCCAAGAGCTCCTACGAGCAGTACTTC.

The chain carries TRBV30 and TRBJ1-1; possibly TRBD1 for D (5 bases). CDR1 GTSNPN and CDR2 SVGIG come from the germline V gene (reference sequence). V was pared by 1 base and J by 0 bases, with 9 bases between. This CDR3 is 14 amino acids long. The CDR3 loop reads CAWSGGVMNTEAFF. The CDR3 DNA is TGTGCCTGGAGTGGGGGGGTCATGAACACTGAAGCTTTCTTT.

The CDR3 DNA reads TGTGCCAGCAGCGCGGGCTCCCCAGATACGCAGTATTTT. This encodes CASSAGSPDTQYF. J is TRBJ2-3 and V is TRBV7-6, with D possibly being TRBD2 (5 bases). From germline, CDR1 is SGHVS and CDR2 FNYEAQ. This CDR3 spans 13 amino acids. Trimming removed 5 bases at V and 4 bases at J, with 10 bases between.

The chain recombines TRBV7-8 with TRBJ2-3, with D perhaps TRBD2 (5 bases). Germline values: CDR1 SGHVS, CDR2 FQNEAQ. Deletions cut 5 bases from V and 5 bases from J, with 8 bases between. CDR3 length: 12 residues. CDR3 protein: CASSPSGDTQYF. Here the CDR3 DNA reads TGTGCCAGCAGCCCCAGCGGAGATACGCAGTATTTT.

The V call is TRBV11-3, the J call TRBJ2-1, with 7 bases fitting TRBD2. This CDR3 is 15 amino acids long. Germline CDR1 is SGHNT and CDR2 is YENEEA. The V gene end was trimmed by 3 bases and the J gene end by 4 bases; junction bases not matched to a gene: 6. The CDR3 sequence is CASSFIASGYNEQFF. The CDR3 bases are TGTGCCAGCAGCTTCATCGCTAGCGGATACAATGAGCAGTTCTTC.

The chain uses TRBV10-3 and TRBJ2-1; D remains ambiguous. The V end was cut by 2 bases, the J end by 6 bases, with 20 bases between. There are 17 residues in the CDR3. CDR1 ENHRY and CDR2 SYGVKD come from the germline V gene. CDR3 in amino acids: CAISETVGPRHPNEQFF. The CDR3, as DNA: TGTGCCATCAGTGAGACCGTAGGCCCGCGGCACCCCAATGAGCAGTTCTTC.

This chain connects TRBV10-3 to TRBJ2-6; no definite D call. This CDR3 contains 17 residues. The germline V gene encodes CDR1 ENHRY and CDR2 SYGVKD. Trimming removed 4 bases from V and 1 base from J, with 14 bases in between. CDR3 sequence (DNA): TGTGCCATCAGTGGGGCAGTCCAAACATCTGGGGCCAACGTCCTGACTTTC. It yields the protein CAISGAVQTSGANVLTF.

The gene calls are TRBV11-2 and TRBJ1-2; TRBD1 matches at 8 bases. The germline gives CDR1 SGHAT, CDR2 FQNNGV. Unmatched junction bases numbered 4, after V lost 4 bases and J lost 0 bases. This CDR3 is 15 amino acids long. CDR3 residues: CASSSYRGSNYGYTF. CDR3 coding DNA: TGTGCCAGCAGCTCCTACAGGGGGTCTAACTATGGCTACACCTTC.

The V call is TRBV14, the J call TRBJ1-6; D may be TRBD1 (5 bases). The CDR3 consists of 15 residues. The germline V gene has CDR1 SGHDN and CDR2 FVKESK. Trimming left V 0 bases short and J 8 bases short, with 11 bases between. This CDR3 reads CASSQDWGGDSPLHF. The CDR3 DNA is TGTGCCAGCAGCCAAGATTGGGGGGGAGATTCACCCCTCCACTTT.

The CDR3 reads CASTSTGDWQPQHF. The CDR3, as DNA: TGTGCCAGTACCTCGACAGGGGACTGGCAGCCCCAGCATTTT. The chain is built from TRBV19 and TRBJ1-5; 8 bases map to TRBD1. The germline V gene has CDR1 LNHDA and CDR2 SQIVND (reference sequence). Germline trimming cut 7 bases from V and 7 bases from J; bases unmatched to any gene: 9. The CDR3 is made up of 14 amino acids.

V and J are TRBV15 and TRBJ2-1; 12 positions match TRBD2. The CDR3 length is 15 residues. Germline CDR1 and CDR2: LNHNV and YYDKDF (reference sequence). Losses at the gene ends were 3 bases for V and 6 bases for J; bases not matched to a gene: 3. CDR3 protein: CATSSGTSGPNEQFF. As DNA, the CDR3 is TGTGCCACCAGCAGCGGGACTAGCGGGCCCAATGAGCAGTTCTTC. Together with reference TRBV15 and TRBJ2-1, the CDR3 gives the full variable domain: DAMVIQNPRYQVTQFGKPVTLSCSQTLNHNVMYWYQQKSSQAPKLLFHYYDKDFNNEADTPDNFQSRRPNTSFCFLDIRSPGLGDTAMYLCATSSGTSGPNEQFFGPGTRLTVL.

The rearrangement uses TRBV5-5 and TRBJ2-7; D unclear. Germline V gene data show CDR1 as SGHKS and CDR2 as YYEKEE (reference sequence). The V end was cut by 1 base, the J end by 2 bases, with 7 bases between. The CDR3 is 13 residues long. CDR3 DNA: TGTGCCAGCAGCTTGAGAGTCGCCTACGAGCAGTACTTC. This gives the protein CASSLRVAYEQYF.

The chain links TRBV6-1 to TRBJ2-1; 7 positions agree with TRBD2. Germline-derived CDR1 and CDR2 are MNHNS and SASEGT. This CDR3 is built from 15 residues. After removal of 1 base from V and 7 bases from J, the junction contained 7 bases not matched to a gene. The CDR3: CASSEVAGVPNEQFF. CDR3 nucleotides: TGTGCCAGCAGTGAAGTTGCGGGAGTACCAAATGAGCAGTTCTTC.

V is TRBV18 and J is TRBJ2-1; 7 nucleotides line up with TRBD2. Germline assignment: CDR1 KGHSH and CDR2 LQKENI. V trimming: 4 bases; J trimming: 9 bases; junction bases outside the gene matches: 6. This CDR3 spans 13 amino acids. The CDR3 DNA reads TGTGCCAGCTCACTACTACCTAGCGGTGAGCAGTTCTTC. Translated, it gives CASSLLPSGEQFF.